The 14 T cell receptor beta chains in this list originate from one sample, sequenced in a study of cytomegalovirus exposure and HLA in healthy donors. Primers for the PCR totalled 60 Vbeta and 13 Jbeta. Assay used: immunoSEQ multiplex PCR; TCRdb lists only in-frame clones, some missing. The table shows roughly 100,000 clones, with roughly 79% occurring only once. The sample consisted of PBMCs. These receptors all stem from a man in his forties in good health and CMV-seronegative.

The chain combines TRBV7-2 with TRBJ2-7, with D possibly matching TRBD1 (5 bases). The CDR3 sequence is 13 residues long. Between the trimmed V and J ends, which lost 3 bases and 3 bases, there was a span of 9 bases. Germline CDR1 is SGHTA and CDR2 is FQGNSA. The CDR3, as DNA: TGTGCCAGCAGCTTGTCCAGGGACTACGAGCAGTACTTC. Amino acids: CASSLSRDYEQYF.

The gene calls are TRBV5-6 and TRBJ2-2; the D gene is possibly TRBD2 (6 bases). The germline V gene encodes CDR1 SGHDT and CDR2 YYEEEE. V was cut by 0 bases and J by 1 base, with 13 bases left in between. This CDR3 region has 17 residues. CDR3 sequence (DNA): TGTGCCAGCAGCTTGGCCGGAGGGACGGTGAACACCGGGGAGCTGTTTTTT. Translated: CASSLAGGTVNTGELFF.

The V call is TRBV19, the J call TRBJ1-2; no definite D call. CDR3 length: 14 residues. Trimming cost V 1 base and J 8 bases, with 14 bases left between them. Germline CDR1 reads LNHDA; CDR2 reads SQIVND (reference sequence). The CDR3 spells CASSIAVGRRGYTF. DNA for the CDR3: TGTGCCAGTAGTATAGCCGTAGGGAGGCGCGGCTACACCTTC.

The rearrangement links TRBV7-2 to TRBJ1-1; 8 positions agree with TRBD1. This CDR3 is 18 amino acids long. V lost 1 base, J lost 6 bases, and 16 bases stayed unmatched. In germline, CDR1 is SGHTA, CDR2 FQGNSA. The CDR3 nucleotides read TGTGCCAGCAGCTTAGGGTGGCGGCGACAGGGGTTTATTTCTGAAGCTTTCTTT. Amino acids: CASSLGWRRQGFISEAFF.

The rearrangement uses TRBV19 and TRBJ1-5; D not resolved. With 7 bases removed from V and 5 bases from J, the gap between germline ends came to 9 bases. Germline assignment: CDR1 LNHDA and CDR2 SQIVND (reference sequence). CDR3 length: 12 amino acids. The CDR3 DNA sequence: TGTGCCAGTACTTCCGAGCATCAGCCCCAGCATTTT. Protein: CASTSEHQPQHF.

The CDR3 coding sequence is TGTGCCAGCAGCTGGGATAGCGGGAGAGGGATGGCGTCCTACAATGAGCAGTTCTTC. It encodes CASSWDSGRGMASYNEQFF. The V gene is TRBV7-9, the J gene TRBJ2-1, with TRBD2 identical over 9 bases. CDR1 is SEHNR and CDR2 is FQNEAQ in the germline V gene (reference sequence). The V segment lost 4 bases and the J segment 1 base; nucleotides outside the gene matches: 14. The CDR3 is made up of 19 amino acids.

The rearrangement links TRBV6-5 to TRBJ1-2; D is perhaps TRBD1 (6 bases). Trimming removed 5 bases at V and 12 bases at J, with 16 bases between. This CDR3 is 12 amino acids long. CDR1 is MNHEY, CDR2 SVGAGI, per germline. The DNA of the CDR3 is TGTGCCAGCAGTACAACCAACAGGGACAACACCTTC. Protein product: CASSTTNRDNTF.

This clone was picked up a small number of times. The chain uses TRBV5-5 and TRBJ2-4, with D possibly TRBD1 on 5 matching bases. Germline lookup yields CDR1 SGHKS and CDR2 YYEKEE (reference sequence). V gave up 4 bases and J gave up 0 bases, with 8 bases separating them. The CDR3 spans 14 residues. CDR3 sequence reads: CASSVTEAKNIQYF. CDR3 sequence (DNA): TGTGCCAGCAGCGTGACAGAAGCCAAAAACATTCAGTACTTC.

This clone was recorded a few times. J is TRBJ2-5 and V is TRBV18, with D possibly TRBD2 on 5 matching bases. Germline V gene sequence: CDR1 KGHSH, CDR2 LQKENI. Trimming took 6 bases from V and 0 from J, leaving 14 bases between them. The CDR3 runs to 15 residues. CDR3 nucleotides: TGTGCCAGCTCCCGTCCTTTCGGGGACCAAGAGACCCAGTACTTC. Protein: CASSRPFGDQETQYF.

V and J are TRBV7-9 and TRBJ2-2, with 8 bases identical to TRBD2. Germline values: CDR1 SEHNR, CDR2 FQNEAQ (reference sequence). This CDR3 spans 18 amino acids. The V gene end was trimmed by 0 bases and the J gene end by 0 bases; junction bases not matched to a gene: 6. DNA for the CDR3: TGTGCCAGCAGCTTAGCCGGGGGGGAAGGACCGAACACCGGGGAGCTGTTTTTT. Translated, it gives CASSLAGGEGPNTGELFF.

This chain links TRBV28 with TRBJ2-2; 8 bases line up with TRBD1. Trimming took 10 bases from V and 4 from J; bases not matched to a gene: 14. CDR1 MDHEN and CDR2 SYDVKM come from the germline V gene. The CDR3 extends over 16 amino acids. The CDR3 region is CATTVIQGGATGELFF. As DNA, the CDR3 is TGTGCCACCACCGTAATACAGGGGGGTGCCACCGGGGAGCTGTTTTTT.

About this clone: Mismatch with germline at one junction end may stem from a read error. The chain combines TRBV4-2 with TRBJ1-4; 9 nucleotides align to TRBD1. Germline assignment: CDR1 LGHNA and CDR2 YNFKEQ. The CDR3 loop spans 16 amino acids. In nucleotides, the CDR3 is TGTGCCAGCAGGCAAGCTTTGACAGGGGGAAGTGAAAAACTGTTTTTT. This translates into CASRQALTGGSEKLFF.

V gene TRBV19 combines with J gene TRBJ2-4; no clear D. The V and J ends lost 5 bases and 3 bases respectively, with 8 bases between them. Germline V gene data show CDR1 as LNHDA and CDR2 as SQIVND (reference sequence). The CDR3 contains 13 residues. The CDR3: CASSFEVKNIQYF. In DNA, the CDR3 is TGTGCCAGTAGTTTTGAGGTCAAAAACATTCAGTACTTC.

This chain links TRBV19 with TRBJ2-7, with D hard to call. The CDR3 length is 14 residues. V lost 7 bases and J lost 3, with 16 bases in between. CDR1 LNHDA and CDR2 SQIVND come from the germline V gene (reference sequence). CDR3 sequence (DNA): TGTGCCAGTACCGGCGGTGTGGGTGGCTACGAGCAGTACTTC. This codes for CASTGGVGGYEQYF.